This TCR beta chain was recovered during a study of early T cells in non-severe SARS-CoV-2 infection. Study overall: Sequencing of unsorted whole blood was done on bulk RNA, leaving chains unpaired.

Ten or more counts support this clonotype. Its antigen is currently unknown. cDNA molecules, individually, were tagged with unique molecular identifiers. One entry per CDR3 protein, called by TCRdb with MiXCR from the 5' RACE reads. The sample records about 29,000 distinct CDR3 sequences, about 5.7% being singletons. Study-level results: The VDJdb matching leaned toward anti-spike CD8 responses and overlooked private and CD4 specificities.

V was clipped by 5 bases and J by 4 bases; unmatched bases: 8. The germline CDR1 and CDR2 sequences are SEHNR and FQNEAQ (reference sequence). This CDR3 is built from 14 residues. V is TRBV7-9 and J is TRBJ2-7, with 7 bases matching TRBD2. The sample was whole blood. The clonotype comes from an adult who was a healthcare worker with PCR-confirmed SARS-CoV-2 infection or an uninfected control (not recorded which). This CDR3 is CASSPPSGDYEQYF. The CDR3 coding sequence is TGTGCCAGCAGCCCCCCCAGCGGGGATTACGAGCAGTACTTC.